The clone carrying this TCR beta chain was recorded many times. Its antigen is unidentified. The entry originates in a study of breast tumors, draining lymph nodes, adjacent tissues. Study observations and caveats: Compared with lymph nodes, tumors were less diverse; compared with nontumor tissue, more.

There are 15 residues in the CDR3. Trimming removed 7 bases from V and 3 bases from J; junction bases left unmatched: 9. Germline V gives CDR1 MNHEY, CDR2 SVGAGI. TCRdb ran MiXCR on the multiplex PCR reads and lists one entry per CDR3 protein. The sample has around 170,000 distinct CDR3 sequences, about 33% seen once. Axillary draining lymph nodes of breast cancer patients supplied the node samples. V is TRBV6-5 and J is TRBJ1-2, with 9 bases matching TRBD1. The source material was axillary lymph node tissue. This receptor was taken from a female donor with breast cancer. Some clones in this sample may be carry-over from other donors' samples. CDR3 nucleotide sequence: TGTGCCAGCACGGGACAGGGCCTTTCTCACTATGGCTACACCTTC. Translating it yields CASTGQGLSHYGYTF.